This T cell receptor (beta chain) was captured by sequencing in a study of control samples from healthy donors and cancer patients. The table came from immunoSEQ multiplex PCR; TCRdb's copy has only in-frame clones and leaves some out. The sample carries roughly 51,000 clones, about nine tenths recorded once. This CDR3 has 15 residues. The trim removed 2 bases at V and 7 bases at J, leaving 5 bases unmatched. Germline V gene sequence: CDR1 LGHNT, CDR2 FRNRAP. This chain uses TRBV12-5 with TRBJ2-1; 10 bases map to TRBD2. The TCR originated in a man aged 35 to 55 with colorectal cancer. The material sequenced was PBMCs. The chain's CDR3 is CASGLYLAGVNEQFF. CDR3 DNA sequence: TGTGCTAGTGGTTTGTACCTAGCGGGAGTGAATGAGCAGTTCTTC.